Below are 29 T cell receptor beta chains sequenced from a single sample in a study of STAT5B mutations in CD4+ large granular lymphocyte leukemia. Sequencing was performed with immunoSEQ multiplex PCR; in TCRdb, only in-frame clones are kept and a portion is missing. Among some 35,000 clones listed, approximately 69% were seen once. Source material: CD4+ T cells from blood buffy coats. The receptors were gathered from a human donor in good health.

This clone was recorded only once. The V gene is TRBV6-5, the J gene TRBJ1-6, with TRBD1 identical over 10 bases. The CDR3 runs to 14 residues. Germline V lookup: CDR1 MNHEY, CDR2 SVGAGI. With V trimmed by 6 bases and J by 10 bases, 6 bases remained unmatched. CDR3 region: CASRKATGGSPLHF. The CDR3 DNA follows: TGTGCCAGCAGAAAAGCGACAGGGGGCTCACCCCTCCACTTT.

The CDR3 region is CASRGGSYEQYF. The CDR3 nucleotides read TGTGCCAGTCGGGGGGGCTCCTACGAGCAGTACTTC. V and J are TRBV6-6 and TRBJ2-7; 8 nucleotides line up with TRBD2. From germline, CDR1 is MNHNY and CDR2 SVGAGI (reference sequence). CDR3 size: 12 residues. J lost 0 bases, V lost 9 bases, and 1 base had no gene match.

This clone has only a few counts. This rearrangement joins TRBV6-5 to TRBJ1-2, with TRBD1 identical over 7 bases. Per the germline V gene, CDR1 is MNHEY and CDR2 is SVGAGI. Trimming removed 6 bases from V and 5 bases from J; junction bases left unmatched: 9. There are 14 residues in the CDR3. CDR3 DNA sequence: TGTGCCAGCAGCCGAGGGGGCGTGGGTTATGGCTACACCTTC. It encodes CASSRGGVGYGYTF.

The table lists this clone with a few counts. The rearrangement joins TRBV19 to TRBJ1-1, with D perhaps matching TRBD1 (6 bases). Trimming took 7 bases from V and 5 from J, leaving 23 bases between them. The CDR3 totals 16 residues. CDR1 is LNHDA, CDR2 SQIVND, per germline (reference sequence). In nucleotides, the CDR3 is TGTGCCAGTAATAAGGGGGACGGCCGAGCGGGGACTGAAGCTTTCTTT. Amino acid sequence: CASNKGDGRAGTEAFF. Using reference TRBV19 and TRBJ1-1 for the parts outside the CDR3, the full variable domain is DGGITQSPKYLFRKEGQNVTLSCEQNLNHDAMYWYRQDPGQGLRLIYYSQIVNDFQKGDIAEGYSVSREKKESFPLTVTSAQKNPTAFYLCASNKGDGRAGTEAFFGQGTRLTVV.

The chain employs TRBV6-6 and TRBJ1-2, with D tentatively TRBD1 (6 bases). The CDR3 is made up of 14 amino acids. V gave up 6 bases and J gave up 8 bases, with 19 bases separating them. Germline CDR1 is MNHNY and CDR2 is SVGAGI (reference sequence). CDR3 DNA: TGTGCCAGCAGCGATCAGGGGTCCCTTGAGGGCTACACCTTC. Residues: CASSDQGSLEGYTF.

This CDR3 reads CASSAPPGTSGLTGELFF. DNA of the CDR3: TGTGCCAGCAGCGCGCCTCCCGGGACTAGCGGACTCACCGGGGAGCTGTTTTTT. This chain links TRBV9 with TRBJ2-2, with TRBD2 matching 11 bases. The J segment lost 4 bases and the V segment lost 3 bases, leaving 11 bases of the junction unmatched. This CDR3 contains 18 residues. The germline gives CDR1 SGDLS, CDR2 YYNGEE. Full variable domain (remainder filled in from reference TRBV9 and TRBJ2-2): DSGVTQTPKHLITATGQRVTLRCSPRSGDLSVYWYQQSLDQGLQFLIQYYNGEERAKGNILERFSAQQFPDLHSELNLSSLELGDSALYFCASSAPPGTSGLTGELFFGEGSRLTVL.

A few counts support this clone. The chain couples TRBV7-9 to TRBJ2-7, with 9 positions matching TRBD1. Germline V lookup: CDR1 SEHNR, CDR2 FQNEAQ (reference sequence). J was trimmed by 1 base and V by 7 bases; bases with no gene match: 5. This CDR3 is built from 14 residues. The CDR3 sequence is CASTRQGESYEQYF. CDR3 bases: TGTGCCAGCACAAGACAGGGGGAGTCCTACGAGCAGTACTTC.

V gene TRBV6-5 combines with J gene TRBJ2-1; 8 nucleotides match TRBD1. The CDR3 covers 14 residues. Germline trimming cut 4 bases from V and 6 bases from J; bases unmatched to any gene: 5. Germline-derived CDR1 and CDR2 are MNHEY and SVGAGI. CDR3 nucleotides: TGTGCCAGCAGTTCCACGGACAGGGCCAATGAGCAGTTCTTC. It yields the protein CASSSTDRANEQFF.

This clone occurred a few times. The rearrangement uses TRBV18 and TRBJ1-6, with no clear D. V gave up 4 bases and J gave up 9 bases, with 10 bases separating them. The CDR3 length is 13 residues. Per the germline V gene, CDR1 is KGHSH and CDR2 is LQKENI. CDR3 DNA sequence: TGTGCCAGCTCACTGGGAACTATTTCACCCCTCCACTTT. Its translation: CASSLGTISPLHF.

This rearrangement joins TRBV9 to TRBJ1-2; 9 bases fit TRBD1. Trimming cost V 0 bases and J 8 bases; bases outside gene matches: 8. The CDR3 is 15 residues long. CDR1 SGDLS and CDR2 YYNGEE come from the germline V gene. CDR3 coding DNA: TGTGCCAGCAGCGTAGGACAACAGGGGGCGCTCGGCTACACCTTC. Translated: CASSVGQQGALGYTF.

This chain uses TRBV10-3 with TRBJ2-2, with 7 bases fitting TRBD1. CDR3 length: 14 residues. Germline V gene data show CDR1 as ENHRY and CDR2 as SYGVKD. The ends lost 0 bases at V and 6 bases at J; junction bases unmatched: 1. CDR3 protein: CAISESDRAGELFF. As DNA, the CDR3 is TGTGCCATCAGTGAGTCAGACAGGGCCGGGGAGCTGTTTTTT.

This clone turned up a few times. The chain employs TRBV18 and TRBJ1-1; D might be TRBD1 (5 bases). This CDR3 is 15 amino acids long. CDR1 KGHSH and CDR2 LQKENI come from the germline V gene. Trimming removed 2 bases at V and 9 bases at J, with 19 bases between. The CDR3 nucleotides are TGTGCCAGCTCACCAACGGGGGGACTGCCGGGTAAAGCTTTCTTT. Its protein is CASSPTGGLPGKAFF. Full variable domain (outside the CDR3, taken from reference TRBV18 and TRBJ1-1): NAGVMQNPRHLVRRRGQEARLRCSPMKGHSHVYWYRQLPEEGLKFMVYLQKENIIDESGMPKERFSAEFPKEGPSILRIQQVVRGDSAAYFCASSPTGGLPGKAFFGQGTRLTVV.

The CDR3 DNA reads as TGTGCCAGCAGCTCCAGACTTATAATGAACACTGAAGCTTTCTTT. Its translation is CASSSRLIMNTEAFF. The V gene is TRBV7-8, the J gene TRBJ1-1; D is unclear. The CDR3 sequence is 15 residues long. Looked up from germline, CDR1 is SGHVS and CDR2 is FQNEAQ. With 4 bases removed from V and 0 bases from J, the gap between germline ends came to 12 bases.

The chain recombines TRBV15 with TRBJ2-1; D is possibly TRBD1 or TRBD2 (6 bases each). From germline, CDR1 is LNHNV and CDR2 YYDKDF (reference sequence). V lost 1 base and J lost 8, with 15 bases in between. The CDR3 has 15 residues. The CDR3 coding sequence is TGTGCCACCAGCAGAGTTCTAGAGGGGGGCCATGAGCAGTTCTTC. This translates into CATSRVLEGGHEQFF.

This clone has only a few counts. The chain uses TRBV30 and TRBJ2-7, with D possibly called TRBD1 or TRBD2 (5 bases each). CDR1 and CDR2 (germline): GTSNPN, SVGIG (reference sequence). Trimming removed 5 bases at V and 0 bases at J, with 8 bases between. There are 12 residues in the CDR3. The CDR3 coding sequence is TGTGCCTGGGCAGGGAGCTCCTACGAGCAGTACTTC. Protein: CAWAGSSYEQYF.

This sequence joins TRBV5-4 and TRBJ2-3; 10 nucleotides match TRBD2. CDR1 and CDR2 from the germline V gene are SGHNT and YYREEE (reference sequence). J gave up 6 bases and V 4 bases, and 5 bases lay outside the gene matches. The CDR3 runs to 14 residues. For the CDR3, the DNA is TGTGCCAGCAGCCCCACTAGCGGGACCGATACGCAGTATTTT. It yields the protein CASSPTSGTDTQYF.

Only one count was recorded for this clone. This chain uses TRBV19 with TRBJ2-7, with 7 bases fitting TRBD2. V dropped 8 bases and J dropped 2; count of bases not matched to a gene: 9. Germline lookup yields CDR1 LNHDA and CDR2 SQIVND (reference sequence). CDR3 size: 14 residues. CDR3 residues: CASAGLRGTYEQYF. The CDR3 region has the DNA TGTGCCAGTGCGGGGCTGCGGGGGACCTACGAGCAGTACTTC.

This chain joins TRBV29-1 and TRBJ1-2, with TRBD1 matching 7 bases. CDR1 is SQVTM and CDR2 is ANQGSEA in the germline V gene. V gave up 8 bases and J gave up 7 bases; unmatched junction bases: 7. The CDR3 loop spans 11 amino acids. The CDR3 loop is CSTRGAGGYTF. The CDR3 region has the DNA TGCAGCACCAGGGGGGCCGGTGGCTACACCTTC.

The chain carries TRBV19 and TRBJ1-5; unclear D gene. Germline CDR1 and CDR2: LNHDA and SQIVND (reference sequence). V shed 3 bases and J shed 0 bases, with 9 bases lying between them. The CDR3 is 15 amino acids. The DNA of the CDR3 is TGTGCCAGTAGTATCCGGAGGATTAGCAATCAGCCCCAGCATTTT. Its protein is CASSIRRISNQPQHF. Full variable domain (rest looked up from reference TRBV19 and TRBJ1-5): DGGITQSPKYLFRKEGQNVTLSCEQNLNHDAMYWYRQDPGQGLRLIYYSQIVNDFQKGDIAEGYSVSREKKESFPLTVTSAQKNPTAFYLCASSIRRISNQPQHFGDGTRLSIL.

The sample holds a few counts of this clone. The chain employs TRBV5-1 and TRBJ2-1; D assignment may be TRBD1 or TRBD2 (5 bases each). CDR3 length: 15 amino acids. Germline V gives CDR1 SGHRS, CDR2 YFSETQ. V lost 0 bases, J lost 9 bases, and 16 bases lay in between. The CDR3 sequence: CASSLDPSAGSEQFF. In DNA, the CDR3 is TGCGCCAGCAGCTTGGATCCATCGGCAGGGAGTGAGCAGTTCTTC. Supplemented by reference TRBV5-1 and TRBJ2-1, the full variable domain reads KAGVTQTPRYLIKTRGQQVTLSCSPISGHRSVSWYQQTPGQGLQFLFEYFSETQRNKGNFPGRFSGRQFSNSRSEMNVSTLELGDSALYLCASSLDPSAGSEQFFGPGTRLTVL.

The chain is built from TRBV5-1 and TRBJ1-5; possible D gene TRBD1, 5 bases. CDR3 length: 15 amino acids. V dropped 0 bases and J dropped 4 bases, with 11 bases sitting between them. Germline assignment: CDR1 SGHRS and CDR2 YFSETQ. This CDR3 is CASSLAPGYNQPQHF. The CDR3 DNA is TGCGCCAGCAGCTTGGCCCCAGGGTATAATCAGCCCCAGCATTTT.

This clone was counted a few times. The V gene is TRBV5-1, the J gene TRBJ1-1, with no clear D. Trimming left V 0 bases short and J 1 base short, with 13 bases between. There are 16 residues in the CDR3. In germline, CDR1 is SGHRS, CDR2 YFSETQ. CDR3 coding DNA: TGCGCCAGCAGCTTGGGAAGTAGGAAGGGGAACACTGAAGCTTTCTTT. Its protein is CASSLGSRKGNTEAFF.

This sequence joins TRBV6-5 and TRBJ2-3; 10 positions agree with TRBD2. V lost 5 bases, J lost 1 base, and 3 bases stayed unmatched. Germline lookup yields CDR1 MNHEY and CDR2 SVGAGI. The CDR3 totals 15 residues. This CDR3 reads CASSRGTSGTDTQYF. CDR3 nucleotide sequence: TGTGCCAGCAGTCGAGGGACTAGCGGCACAGATACGCAGTATTTT.

The J gene is TRBJ2-3, the V gene TRBV19, with 9 bases lining up with TRBD1. The CDR3 contains 15 residues. Germline V lookup: CDR1 LNHDA, CDR2 SQIVND (reference sequence). V dropped 6 bases and J dropped 4; count of bases not matched to a gene: 8. The CDR3 sequence is CASRPGQGFADTQYF. The CDR3 DNA is TGTGCCAGTAGGCCGGGACAGGGTTTCGCAGATACGCAGTATTTT.

This clone was counted a few times. The chain recombines TRBV5-1 with TRBJ1-2; D is uncertain. The CDR3 is 14 residues long. The germline V and J ends were trimmed by 5 bases and 4 bases, with 15 bases remaining between them. Germline V gene sequence: CDR1 SGHRS, CDR2 YFSETQ. CDR3 residues: CASSSAPFSYGYTF. For the CDR3, the DNA is TGCGCCAGCAGTTCAGCGCCCTTCTCCTATGGCTACACCTTC.

The V and J genes are TRBV30 and TRBJ1-5, with 7 bases fitting TRBD1. Germline V gene lookup returns CDR1 GTSNPN and CDR2 SVGIG (reference sequence). There are 13 residues in the CDR3. The J segment lost 4 bases and the V segment lost 4 bases, leaving 4 bases of the junction unmatched. In DNA, the CDR3 is TGTGCCTGGACGGGACAGCCAAATCAGCCCCAGCATTTT. It specifies CAWTGQPNQPQHF.

Here the CDR3 reads CASSSLYWNTEAFF. In DNA form, the CDR3 reads TGTGCCAGCAGCTCCCTTTACTGGAACACTGAAGCTTTCTTT. The genes are TRBV7-2 and TRBJ1-1; D is uncertain. The CDR3 covers 14 residues. Germline loops: CDR1 SGHTA, CDR2 FQGNSA. V was cut by 4 bases and J by 1 base, with 10 bases left in between.

V and J are TRBV19 and TRBJ1-2; TRBD1 might be the D (6 bases). The CDR3 length is 14 residues. V was cut by 1 base and J by 4 bases, with 10 bases left in between. The V gene's germline CDR1 is LNHDA and CDR2 SQIVND (reference sequence). DNA of the CDR3: TGTGCCAGTAGTATAGGTACAGGGCCCTATGGCTACACCTTC. This sequence encodes CASSIGTGPYGYTF.

A few counts support this clone. The CDR3 coding sequence is TGTGCCAGCAGATCGGACCGCCCCGCTAGCTATGGCTACACCTTC. Translated: CASRSDRPASYGYTF. This rearrangement joins TRBV2 to TRBJ1-2, with D uncertain. This CDR3 has 15 amino acids. The ends were cut back, 6 bases at V and 4 bases at J, with 18 bases in the middle. Germline loops: CDR1 SNHLY, CDR2 FYNNEI.